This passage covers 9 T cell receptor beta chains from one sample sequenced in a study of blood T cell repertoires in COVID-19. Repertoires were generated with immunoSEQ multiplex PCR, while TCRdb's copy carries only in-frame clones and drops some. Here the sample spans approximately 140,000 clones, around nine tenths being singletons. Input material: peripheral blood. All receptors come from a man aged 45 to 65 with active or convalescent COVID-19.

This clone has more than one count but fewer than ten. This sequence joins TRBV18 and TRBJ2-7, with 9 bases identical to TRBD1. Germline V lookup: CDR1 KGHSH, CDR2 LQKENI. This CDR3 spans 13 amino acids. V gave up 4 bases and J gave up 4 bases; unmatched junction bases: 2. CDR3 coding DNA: TGTGCCAGCTCACGGGGACAGGGATACGAGCAGTACTTC. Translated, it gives CASSRGQGYEQYF.

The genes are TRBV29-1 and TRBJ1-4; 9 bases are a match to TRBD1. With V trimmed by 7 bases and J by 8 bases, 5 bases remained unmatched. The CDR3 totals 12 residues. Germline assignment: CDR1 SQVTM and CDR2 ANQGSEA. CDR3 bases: TGCAGCGGATCGGGACAGGGCGAAAAACTGTTTTTT. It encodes CSGSGQGEKLFF.

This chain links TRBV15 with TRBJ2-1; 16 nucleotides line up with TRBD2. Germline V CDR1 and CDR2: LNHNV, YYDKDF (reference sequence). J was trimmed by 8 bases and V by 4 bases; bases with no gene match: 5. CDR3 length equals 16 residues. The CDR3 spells CATSTPGTSGRDEQFF. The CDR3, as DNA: TGTGCCACCAGCACCCCCGGGACTAGCGGGAGGGATGAGCAGTTCTTC.

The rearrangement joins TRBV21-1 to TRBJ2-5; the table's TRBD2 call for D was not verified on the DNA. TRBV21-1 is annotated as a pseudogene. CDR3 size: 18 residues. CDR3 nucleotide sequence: TGTGCCAGCAGCAAAGCGGAACTAGCGGGAGGGTACCAAGAGACCCAGTACTTC. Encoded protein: CASSKAELAGGYQETQYF.

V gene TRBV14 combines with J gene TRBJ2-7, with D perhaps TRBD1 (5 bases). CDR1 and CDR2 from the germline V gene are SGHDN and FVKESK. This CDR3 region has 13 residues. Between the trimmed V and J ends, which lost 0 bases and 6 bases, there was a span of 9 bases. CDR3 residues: CASSQEYTGEQYF. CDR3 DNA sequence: TGTGCCAGCAGCCAAGAGTATACAGGCGAGCAGTACTTC.

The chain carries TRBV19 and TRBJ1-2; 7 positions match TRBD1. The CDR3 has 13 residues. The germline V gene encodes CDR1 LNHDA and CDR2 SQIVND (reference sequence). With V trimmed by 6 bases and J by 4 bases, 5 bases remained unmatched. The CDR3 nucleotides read TGTGCCAGTAGCAGACAGGGCCTCTATGGCTACACCTTC. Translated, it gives CASSRQGLYGYTF.

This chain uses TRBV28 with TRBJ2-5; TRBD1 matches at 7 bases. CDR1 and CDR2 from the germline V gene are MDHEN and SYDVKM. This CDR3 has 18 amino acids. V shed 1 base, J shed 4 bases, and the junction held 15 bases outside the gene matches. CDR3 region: CASSLSRGTVWGGETQYF. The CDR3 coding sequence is TGTGCCAGCAGTTTATCCCGAGGGACAGTTTGGGGTGGAGAGACCCAGTACTTC.

This chain's CDR3 is CASSYAQGGKDTQYF. The CDR3 nucleotides are TGTGCCAGCAGTTACGCGCAGGGGGGTAAAGATACGCAGTATTTT. This rearrangement joins TRBV6-5 to TRBJ2-3, with D maybe TRBD1 (7 bases). From germline, CDR1 is MNHEY and CDR2 SVGAGI. This CDR3 has 15 amino acids. The V gene lost 2 bases and the J gene lost 5 bases, with 14 bases spanning the gap.

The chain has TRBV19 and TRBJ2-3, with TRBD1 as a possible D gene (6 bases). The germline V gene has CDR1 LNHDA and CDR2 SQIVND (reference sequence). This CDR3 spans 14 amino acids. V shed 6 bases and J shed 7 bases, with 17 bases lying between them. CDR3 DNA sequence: TGTGCCAGTAGCACTAGGGGGTTCGGTAATACGCAGTATTTT. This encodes CASSTRGFGNTQYF.